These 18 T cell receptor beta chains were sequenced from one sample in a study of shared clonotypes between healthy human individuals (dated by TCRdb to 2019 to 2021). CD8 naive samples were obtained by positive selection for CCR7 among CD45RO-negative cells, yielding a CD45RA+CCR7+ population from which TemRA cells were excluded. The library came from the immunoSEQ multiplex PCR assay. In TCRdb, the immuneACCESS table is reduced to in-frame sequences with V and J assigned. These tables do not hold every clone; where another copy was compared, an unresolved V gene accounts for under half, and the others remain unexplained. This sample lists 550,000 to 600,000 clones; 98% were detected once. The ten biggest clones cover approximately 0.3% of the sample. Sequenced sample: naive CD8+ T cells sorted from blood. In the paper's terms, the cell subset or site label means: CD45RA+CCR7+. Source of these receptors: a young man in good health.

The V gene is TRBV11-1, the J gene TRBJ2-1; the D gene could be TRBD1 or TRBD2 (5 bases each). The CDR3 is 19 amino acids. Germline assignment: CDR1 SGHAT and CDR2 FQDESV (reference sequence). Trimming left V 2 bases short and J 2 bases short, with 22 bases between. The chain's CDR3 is CASSLISSRGWGAYNEQFF. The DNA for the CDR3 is TGTGCCAGCAGCTTAATTAGCAGTCGGGGCTGGGGAGCCTACAATGAGCAGTTCTTC.

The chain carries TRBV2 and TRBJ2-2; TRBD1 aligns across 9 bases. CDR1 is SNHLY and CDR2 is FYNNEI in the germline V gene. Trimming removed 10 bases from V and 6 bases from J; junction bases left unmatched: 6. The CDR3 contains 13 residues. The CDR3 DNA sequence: TGTGCCAACCAGGGACAGGGAGCCGGGGAGCTGTTTTTT. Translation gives CANQGQGAGELFF.

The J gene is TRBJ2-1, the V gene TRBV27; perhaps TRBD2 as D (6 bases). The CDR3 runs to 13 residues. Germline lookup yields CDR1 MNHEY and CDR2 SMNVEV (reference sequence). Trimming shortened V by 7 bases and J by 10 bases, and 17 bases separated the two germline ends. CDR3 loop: CASNSGVGKEQFF. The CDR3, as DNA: TGTGCCAGCAATTCGGGAGTGGGTAAGGAGCAGTTCTTC.

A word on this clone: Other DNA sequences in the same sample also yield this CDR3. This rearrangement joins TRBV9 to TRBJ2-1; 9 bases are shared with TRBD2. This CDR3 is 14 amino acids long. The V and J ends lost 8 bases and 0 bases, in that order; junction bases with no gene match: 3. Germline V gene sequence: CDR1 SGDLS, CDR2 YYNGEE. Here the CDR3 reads CASTAGGSYNEQFF. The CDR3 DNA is TGTGCCAGTACAGCGGGAGGCTCCTACAATGAGCAGTTCTTC.

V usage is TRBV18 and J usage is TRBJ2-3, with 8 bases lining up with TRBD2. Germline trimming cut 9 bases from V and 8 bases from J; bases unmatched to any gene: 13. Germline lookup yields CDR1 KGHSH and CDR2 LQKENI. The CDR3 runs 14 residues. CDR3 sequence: CASSHGRGELTQYF. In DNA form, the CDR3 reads TGTGCCAGTAGCCACGGGAGGGGAGAACTTACGCAGTATTTT.

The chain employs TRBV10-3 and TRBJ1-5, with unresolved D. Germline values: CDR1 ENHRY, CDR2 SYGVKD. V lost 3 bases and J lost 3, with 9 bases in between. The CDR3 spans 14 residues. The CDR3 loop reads CAISDAQANQPQHF. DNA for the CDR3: TGTGCCATCAGTGATGCTCAGGCCAATCAGCCCCAGCATTTT.

CDR3 in amino acids: CASSTGQSRGYTF. The DNA for the CDR3 is TGTGCCAGCAGTACAGGACAGTCTCGGGGCTACACCTTC. The chain links TRBV27 to TRBJ1-2; perhaps TRBD1 as D (6 bases). CDR1 and CDR2 (germline): MNHEY, SMNVEV (reference sequence). CDR3 length: 13 amino acids. With 5 bases removed from V and 8 bases from J, the gap between germline ends came to 15 bases.

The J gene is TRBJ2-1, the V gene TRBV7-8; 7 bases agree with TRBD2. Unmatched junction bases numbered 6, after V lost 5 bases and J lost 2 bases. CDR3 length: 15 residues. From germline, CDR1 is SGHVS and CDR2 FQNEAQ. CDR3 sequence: CASSTKGGTYNEQFF. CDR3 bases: TGTGCCAGCAGCACCAAGGGAGGGACCTACAATGAGCAGTTCTTC.

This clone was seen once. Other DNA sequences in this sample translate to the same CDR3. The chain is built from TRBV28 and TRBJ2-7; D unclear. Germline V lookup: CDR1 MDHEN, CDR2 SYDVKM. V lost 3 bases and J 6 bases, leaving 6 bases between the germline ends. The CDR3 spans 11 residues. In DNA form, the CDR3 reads TGTGCCAGCAGTTTGGTTGGCGAGCAGTACTTC. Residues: CASSLVGEQYF.

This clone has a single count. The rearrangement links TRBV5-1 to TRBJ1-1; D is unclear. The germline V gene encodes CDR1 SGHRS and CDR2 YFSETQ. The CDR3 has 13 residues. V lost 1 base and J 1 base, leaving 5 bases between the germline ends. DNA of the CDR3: TGCGCCAGCAGCTTGAGCACGAACACTGAAGCTTTCTTT. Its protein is CASSLSTNTEAFF.

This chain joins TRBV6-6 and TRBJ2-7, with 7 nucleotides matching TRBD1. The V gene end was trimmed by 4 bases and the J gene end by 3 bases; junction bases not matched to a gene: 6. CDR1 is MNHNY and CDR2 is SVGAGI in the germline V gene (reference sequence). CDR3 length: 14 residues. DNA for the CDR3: TGTGCCAGCAGTTGGGACAGTCCAAGCTACGAGCAGTACTTC. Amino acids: CASSWDSPSYEQYF.

CDR3 loop: CASSPLREIEQFF. The DNA of the CDR3 is TGTGCCAGCAGCCCTCTCCGGGAGATTGAGCAGTTCTTC. The chain uses TRBV7-2 and TRBJ2-1, with D possibly TRBD2 on 6 matching bases. Trimming cost V 5 bases and J 9 bases, with 14 bases left between them. The CDR3 length is 13 residues. Looked up from germline, CDR1 is SGHTA and CDR2 is FQGNSA.

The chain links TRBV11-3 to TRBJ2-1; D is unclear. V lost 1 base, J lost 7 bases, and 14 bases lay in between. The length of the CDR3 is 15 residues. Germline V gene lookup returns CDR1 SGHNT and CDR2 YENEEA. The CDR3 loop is CASSLAGYAANEQFF. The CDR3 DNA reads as TGTGCCAGCAGCTTAGCTGGATACGCCGCAAATGAGCAGTTCTTC.

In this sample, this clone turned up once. CDR3: CASRSGVYTGELFF. For the CDR3, the DNA is TGTGCCAGCAGGAGCGGGGTTTACACCGGGGAGCTGTTTTTT. This chain uses TRBV27 with TRBJ2-2; 7 bases line up with TRBD2. CDR3 length: 14 amino acids. CDR1 is MNHEY, CDR2 SMNVEV, per germline (reference sequence). V shed 6 bases and J 3 bases; nucleotides not matched to a gene: 4.

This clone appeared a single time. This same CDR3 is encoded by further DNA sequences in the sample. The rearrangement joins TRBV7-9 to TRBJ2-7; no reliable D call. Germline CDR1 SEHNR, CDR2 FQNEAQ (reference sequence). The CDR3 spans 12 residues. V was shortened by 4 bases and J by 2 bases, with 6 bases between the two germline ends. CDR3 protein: CASSSRTYEQYF. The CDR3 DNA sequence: TGTGCCAGCAGCTCTCGCACCTACGAGCAGTACTTC.

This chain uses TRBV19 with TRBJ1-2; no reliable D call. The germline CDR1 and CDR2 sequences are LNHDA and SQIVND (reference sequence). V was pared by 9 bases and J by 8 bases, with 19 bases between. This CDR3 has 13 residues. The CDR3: CASGLLLGNGYTF. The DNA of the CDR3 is TGTGCCAGCGGACTCCTGTTGGGTAACGGCTACACCTTC.

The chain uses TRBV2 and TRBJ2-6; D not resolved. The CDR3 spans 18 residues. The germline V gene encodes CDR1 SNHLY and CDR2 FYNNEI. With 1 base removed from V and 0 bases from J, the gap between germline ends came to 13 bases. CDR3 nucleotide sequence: TGTGCCAGCAGTGAAGACGTCCAGGTCTTCTCTGGGGCCAACGTCCTGACTTTC. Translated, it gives CASSEDVQVFSGANVLTF.

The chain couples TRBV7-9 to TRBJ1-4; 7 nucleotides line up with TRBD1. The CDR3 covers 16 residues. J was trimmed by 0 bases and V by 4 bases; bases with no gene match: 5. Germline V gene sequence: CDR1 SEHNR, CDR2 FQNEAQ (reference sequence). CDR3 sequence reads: CASSSRDSATNEKLFF. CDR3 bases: TGTGCCAGCAGCTCGCGGGACAGCGCAACTAATGAAAAACTGTTTTTT.